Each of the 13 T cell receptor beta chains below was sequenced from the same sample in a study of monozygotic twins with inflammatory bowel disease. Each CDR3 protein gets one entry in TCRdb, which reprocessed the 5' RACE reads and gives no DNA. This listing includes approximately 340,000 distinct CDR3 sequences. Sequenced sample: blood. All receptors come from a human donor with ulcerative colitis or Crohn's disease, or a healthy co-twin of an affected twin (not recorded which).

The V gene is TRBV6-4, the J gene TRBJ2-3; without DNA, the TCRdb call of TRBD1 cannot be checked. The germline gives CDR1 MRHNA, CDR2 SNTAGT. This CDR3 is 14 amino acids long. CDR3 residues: CASSEGQSTDTQYF.

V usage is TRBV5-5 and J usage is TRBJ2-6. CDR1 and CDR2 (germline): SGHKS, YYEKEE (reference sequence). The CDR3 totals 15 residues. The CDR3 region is CASSLEPSGANVLTF.

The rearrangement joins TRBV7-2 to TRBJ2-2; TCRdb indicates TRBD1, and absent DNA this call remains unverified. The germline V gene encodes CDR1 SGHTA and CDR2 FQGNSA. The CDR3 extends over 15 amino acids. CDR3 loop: CASSTKTGSYGELFF.

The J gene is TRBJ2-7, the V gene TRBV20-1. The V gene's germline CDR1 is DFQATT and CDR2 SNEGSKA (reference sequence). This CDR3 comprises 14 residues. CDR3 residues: CSATLAVGSYEQYF.

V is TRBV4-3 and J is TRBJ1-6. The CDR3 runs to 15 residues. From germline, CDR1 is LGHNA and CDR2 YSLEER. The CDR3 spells CASSQDQKYNSPLHF.

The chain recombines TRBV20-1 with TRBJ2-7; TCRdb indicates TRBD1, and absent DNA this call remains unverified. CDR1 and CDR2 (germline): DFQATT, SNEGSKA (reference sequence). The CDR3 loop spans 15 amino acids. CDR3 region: CSARDLLTGSAEQYF.

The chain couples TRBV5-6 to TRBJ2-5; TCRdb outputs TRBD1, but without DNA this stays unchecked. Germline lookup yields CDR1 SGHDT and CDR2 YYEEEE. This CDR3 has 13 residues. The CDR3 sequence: CASTYRGGETQYF.

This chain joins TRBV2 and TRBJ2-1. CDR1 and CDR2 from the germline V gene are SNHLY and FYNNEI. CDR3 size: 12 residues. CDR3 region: CASSEVLVIPFF.

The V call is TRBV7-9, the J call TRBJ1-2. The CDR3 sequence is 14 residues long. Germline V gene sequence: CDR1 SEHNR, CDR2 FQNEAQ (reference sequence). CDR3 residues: CASSLIGWDYGYTF.

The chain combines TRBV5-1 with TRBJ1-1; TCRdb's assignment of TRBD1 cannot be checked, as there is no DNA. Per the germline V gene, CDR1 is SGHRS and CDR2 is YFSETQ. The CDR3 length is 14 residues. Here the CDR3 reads CASSRQGMNTEAFF.

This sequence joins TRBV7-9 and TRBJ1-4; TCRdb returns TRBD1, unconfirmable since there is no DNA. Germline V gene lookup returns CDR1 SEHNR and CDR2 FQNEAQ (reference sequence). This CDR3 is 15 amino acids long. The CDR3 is CASSAGQEDNEKLFF.

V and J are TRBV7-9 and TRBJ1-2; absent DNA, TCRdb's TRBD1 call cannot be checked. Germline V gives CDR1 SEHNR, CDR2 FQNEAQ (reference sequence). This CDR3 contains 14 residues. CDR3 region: CASSIPGQGGGYTF.

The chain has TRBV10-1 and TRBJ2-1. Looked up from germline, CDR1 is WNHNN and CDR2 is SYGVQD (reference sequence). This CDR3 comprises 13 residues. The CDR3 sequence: CASRRASSWEQFF.